This TCR beta chain appears in the sequencing data of a study of Ad26.COV2.S vaccination and SARS-CoV-2 variants. Trimming took off 5 bases at V and 0 bases at J, with 14 bases between the two ends. Germline assignment: CDR1 SQVTM and CDR2 ANQGSEA. The CDR3 runs 16 residues. Treatment here: roughly 18 received Ad26.COV2.S at low or high dose, single or two shots; about five received placebo; per-sample allocation not given. Sampling took place 63 days after the first vaccine or placebo injection. Method: immunoSEQ multiplex PCR; TCRdb's copy keeps in-frame clones and lacks some. The repertoire has more than 300,000 clones, 86% of them found once; the top ten carry 9.5% to 12%.

V usage is TRBV29-1 and J usage is TRBJ2-6; D remains ambiguous. The sequences come from peripheral blood, collected in a trial of Ad26.COV2.S vaccine versus placebo. The clonotype was recovered from a person aged 18-60 years who received the Ad26.COV2.S COVID-19 vaccine or a placebo. CDR3 sequence (DNA): TGCAGCGTTATCGGTGCCAGAAACTCTGGGGCCAACGTCCTGACTTTC. Protein product: CSVIGARNSGANVLTF.